Sequencing of this T cell receptor beta chain was carried out in a study of vaccination and CD4 T cells after COVID-19. Across the study: SARS-CoV-2, HCoV-NL63, HCoV-OC43 and HCoV-229E supplied the overlapping spike peptides used to stimulate cells. Cultures that served as controls received a CEFX pool, an HIV-1 Nef pool, or no peptide.

The CDR3 loop spans 12 amino acids. CDR1 is KGHSH, CDR2 LQKENI, per germline. V dropped 3 bases and J dropped 0 bases, with 2 bases sitting between them. Treatment indicated: approximately nine-day PBMC culture with coronavirus spike peptide pools or control peptides (ViraFEST assay). The collection of CD4+ T cells from the unexposed donor took place before the COVID-19 pandemic (2011-2018). The culture of 2 million to 2.5 million PBMCs per well included approximately 10 IU/ml IL-2 and about 9.8 ug/ml peptide pools. With respect to this clonotype: Its antigen remains unknown.

General study results and limits: Only post-vaccination samples contained a median approximately 86% of the reactive clones in convalescent patients.

Sequenced with the Oncomine TCR Beta short-read assay was DNA taken from cultured CD4+ T cells. TCRdb re-called the PCR reads with MiXCR, one entry per CDR3 protein. The sample includes around 2,000 distinct CDR3 sequences, less than 20% of them seen just once. Sequenced input: CD4+ T cells from blood, cultured in vitro. The gene calls are TRBV18 and TRBJ1-1; unclear D gene. The TCR sequence derives from a human donor in good health. The CDR3 loop is CASSPLNTEAFF. CDR3 DNA sequence: TGTGCCAGCTCACCGTTGAACACTGAAGCTTTCTTT.